The 7 T cell receptor beta chains below all came from one sample that was sequenced in a study of glioma-infiltrating T cells. Amplification of TCR alpha and beta CDR3 regions from RNA used iRepertoire nested multiplex PCR. TCRdb re-called the multiplex PCR reads through MiXCR, storing one row per CDR3 protein. The repertoire consists of fewer than 200,000 distinct CDR3 sequences, with around 40% occurring once and the leading ten covering roughly 5.2%. The sample consisted of glioma tissue, nonneoplastic brain tissue, or PBMCs (not recorded which). All receptors come from a human donor with low-grade glioma or glioblastoma, undergoing nonglioma brain surgery, or in good health (not recorded which).

V gene TRBV7-2 combines with J gene TRBJ2-1; no clear D gene. Trimming shortened V by 5 bases and J by 3 bases, and 11 bases separated the two germline ends. The germline CDR1 and CDR2 sequences are SGHTA and FQGNSA. The length of the CDR3 is 14 residues. The CDR3 bases are TGTGCCAGCAGCCCCTCGCCGGGCTACAATGAGCAGTTCTTC. Translation: CASSPSPGYNEQFF.

The chain couples TRBV27 to TRBJ2-7; D ambiguous. Germline V gene lookup returns CDR1 MNHEY and CDR2 SMNVEV (reference sequence). The CDR3 runs to 14 residues. Trimming pared 6 bases from V and 6 bases from J, leaving 18 bases between. CDR3 sequence: CASSLIHAQSEQYF. In nucleotides, the CDR3 is TGTGCCAGCAGCTTAATACACGCTCAATCCGAGCAGTACTTC.

This clonotype was found many times. The chain recombines TRBV12-3 or TRBV12-4 with TRBJ2-3; 8 nucleotides match TRBD2. The CDR3 consists of 14 residues. V lost 4 bases to trimming and J lost 4 bases; unmatched junction nucleotides: 4. DNA of the CDR3: TGTGCCAGCAGTTCCAGCGGGAGCGCAGATACGCAGTATTTT. Its protein is CASSSSGSADTQYF.

For this clonotype: It may be a read error: a sequence one base away is much more abundant. The V call is TRBV27, the J call TRBJ2-5; D not resolved. The CDR3 is 16 amino acids. Germline V gives CDR1 MNHEY, CDR2 SMNVEV (reference sequence). Here the CDR3 DNA reads TGTGCCAGCAGTTTAATTCGCGCCCATACCCAAGAGAACCAGTACTTC. Its protein product is CASSLIRAHTQENQYF.

This clonotype was seen at least ten times. The V gene is TRBV7-2, the J gene TRBJ2-7; 9 bases fit TRBD2. The CDR3 has 18 residues. Trimming took 5 bases from V and 4 from J; bases not matched to a gene: 18. Germline CDR1 is SGHTA and CDR2 is FQGNSA. The CDR3 nucleotides read TGTGCCAGCAGCACGCCGCACATTAGCGGGAGTGAGCGGTACGAGCAGTACTTC. Its protein product is CASSTPHISGSERYEQYF.

This clonotype was counted at least ten times. Here the CDR3 reads CASSQEPPDSTYGYTF. CDR3 coding DNA: TGCGCCAGCAGCCAAGAGCCCCCTGACAGTACCTATGGCTACACCTTC. The V gene is TRBV4-1, the J gene TRBJ1-2, with a weak D call TRBD1 (5 bases). CDR3 length equals 16 residues. With 0 bases removed from V and 4 bases from J, the gap between germline ends came to 15 bases. Per the germline V gene, CDR1 is MGHRA and CDR2 is YSYEKL.

This clonotype was observed many times. The rearrangement uses TRBV2 and TRBJ2-7; weak D call: TRBD2 (6 bases). The V end lost 7 bases, the J end lost 4 bases, and 14 bases lay between the germline ends. The length of the CDR3 is 13 residues. Germline V gives CDR1 SNHLY, CDR2 FYNNEI. As DNA, the CDR3 is TGTGCCAGCACCGAGCGGGTCAATTACGAGCAGTACTTC. Its translation is CASTERVNYEQYF.